These T cell receptor beta chains were read from a single sample in a study of control samples from healthy donors and cancer patients. Sequencing was performed with immunoSEQ multiplex PCR; in TCRdb, only in-frame clones are kept and a portion is missing. The table has 150,000 to 200,000 clones, more than 80% seen once. The sample comprised blood. These receptors all come from a young man in good health. CDR3s include the opening cysteine and the closing phenylalanine or tryptophan. A D gene is named only where the DNA matches it firmly. Only some rows state a clone size, as once, few, many or a class for expanded clones.

j_call v_call clone_size d_call cdr3_aa cdr3_nt
TRBJ2-7 TRBV24-1 - - CATFYEGQGLYEQYF TGTGCCACCTTTTACGAGGGCCAGGGGTTGTACGAGCAGTACTTC
TRBJ2-5 TRBV9 once - CASSVGQGETQYF TGTGCCAGCAGCGTAGGGCAGGGGGAGACCCAGTACTTC
TRBJ2-3 TRBV9 - TRBD2 CASSAGTSGFTDTQYF TGTGCCAGCAGCGCCGGGACTAGTGGGTTCACAGATACGCAGTATTTT
TRBJ2-3 TRBV5-1 - TRBD1 CASSRTGGTDTQYF TGCGCCAGCAGCCGGACAGGGGGTACAGATACGCAGTATTTT
TRBJ1-4 TRBV6-2/TRBV6-3 - - CASSYLGAREKLFF TGTGCCAGCAGTTATTTAGGGGCCCGAGAAAAACTGTTTTTT
TRBJ2-2 TRBV19 - - CASSIGQGTGELFF TGTGCCAGTAGTATAGGGCAGGGAACCGGGGAGCTGTTTTTT
TRBJ2-3 TRBV4-2 - - CASSQVRPSGTDTQYF TGTGCCAGCAGCCAAGTACGCCCTAGCGGCACAGATACGCAGTATTTT
TRBJ1-2 TRBV30 once - CAWCQNTNYGYTF TGTGCCTGGTGCCAGAACACTAACTATGGCTACACCTTC
TRBJ1-3 TRBV27 - - CASSLTSGITSGNTIYF TGTGCCAGCAGTCTCACCTCCGGGATCACCTCTGGAAACACCATATATTTT
TRBJ1-1 TRBV6-5 - - CASRRTANTEAFF TGTGCCAGCAGAAGGACAGCGAACACTGAAGCTTTCTTT
TRBJ1-6 TRBV30 - - CAWRDFNSPLHF TGTGCCTGGAGGGACTTTAATTCACCCCTCCACTTT
TRBJ1-5 TRBV5-1 - - CASSVGTLNQPQHF TGCGCCAGCAGCGTCGGGACACTCAATCAGCCCCAGCATTTT
TRBJ2-1 TRBV10-2 once TRBD2 CASSESLAGGYNEQFF TGCGCCAGCAGTGAGTCTTTGGCGGGAGGGTACAATGAGCAGTTCTTC
TRBJ2-2 TRBV5-1 - - CASSPRDDTGELFF TGCGCCAGCAGCCCGAGGGATGACACCGGGGAGCTGTTTTTT
TRBJ2-7 TRBV5-1 - - CASRPSGSSSYEQYF TGCGCCAGCAGGCCCTCGGGCTCGAGCTCCTACGAGCAGTACTTC
TRBJ2-3 TRBV10-3 - TRBD2 CAISSAGVTDTQYF TGTGCCATCAGCTCAGCGGGAGTCACAGATACGCAGTATTTT
TRBJ2-5 TRBV18 - - CASSPSQYQETQYF TGTGCCAGCTCACCTAGCCAGTACCAAGAGACCCAGTACTTC
TRBJ1-5 TRBV30 - - CAWSVQGNQPQHF TGTGCCTGGAGTGTACAGGGAAATCAGCCCCAGCATTTT
TRBJ2-3 TRBV7-9 - TRBD2 CASSPPGLAGGSTDTQYF TGTGCCAGCAGCCCTCCGGGACTAGCGGGAGGGAGCACAGATACGCAGTATTTT
TRBJ2-2 TRBV9 - TRBD2 CASTLGPAGGPTNTGELFF TGTGCCAGCACCCTTGGACCAGCGGGAGGGCCAACGAACACCGGGGAGCTGTTTTTT
TRBJ1-2 TRBV2 - - CASLEGYTF TGTGCCAGCCTCGAAGGCTACACCTTC
TRBJ2-5 TRBV11-3 once - CASSLGGGRETQYF TGTGCCAGCAGCTTAGGCGGGGGCAGGGAGACCCAGTACTTC
TRBJ2-7 TRBV27 - - CASSLSATYEQYF TGTGCCAGCAGTTTATCCGCCACCTACGAGCAGTACTTC
TRBJ2-2 TRBV18 - - CASSPFYREGELFF TGTGCCAGCTCACCATTTTACAGGGAAGGGGAGCTGTTTTTT
TRBJ2-7 TRBV11-3 - TRBD1 CASSLDRRDSPYALHEQYF TGTGCCAGCAGCTTGGACCGACGGGACAGCCCGTACGCTTTACATGAGCAGTACTTC
TRBJ1-5 TRBV5-1 - - CASSLGSTGNQPQHF TGCGCCAGCAGCTTGGGGTCTACAGGCAATCAGCCCCAGCATTTT